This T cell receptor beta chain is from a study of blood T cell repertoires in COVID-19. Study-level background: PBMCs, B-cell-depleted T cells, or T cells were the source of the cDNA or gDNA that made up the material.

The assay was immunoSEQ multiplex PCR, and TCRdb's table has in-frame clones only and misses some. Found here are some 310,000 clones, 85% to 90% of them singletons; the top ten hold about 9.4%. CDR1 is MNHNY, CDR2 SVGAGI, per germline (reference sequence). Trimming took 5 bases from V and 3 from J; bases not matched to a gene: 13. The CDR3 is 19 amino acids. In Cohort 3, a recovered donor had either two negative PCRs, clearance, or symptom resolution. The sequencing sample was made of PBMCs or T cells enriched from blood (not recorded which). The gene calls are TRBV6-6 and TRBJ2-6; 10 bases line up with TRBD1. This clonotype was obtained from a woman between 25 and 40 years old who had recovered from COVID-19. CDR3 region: CASSRITTGGAFGANVLTF. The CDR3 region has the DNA TGTGCCAGCAGTCGAATTACGACAGGGGGCGCGTTTGGGGCCAACGTCCTGACTTTC.